The rows below give T cell receptor beta chains drawn from one sample of a study of radiotherapy plus CTLA-4 blockade in lung cancer. Only in-frame clones appear in the TCRdb table, and some are missing; sequencing was by immunoSEQ multiplex PCR. The repertoire holds about 82,000 clones, with 60% to 80% as singletons. The sequences come from peripheral blood, collected from a patient treated with radiotherapy plus ipilimumab. The receptors derive from a human donor with non-small cell lung cancer that progressed on radiotherapy plus ipilimumab. Each CDR3 is given with its conserved first and last residue. The D gene is left open where the match is weak. The size field is filled for only some rows; it gives once, few, many or a size class.

CDR3nt: TGTGCCAGCAGCTTATCCGCAGGGTCGGATGAGCAGTTCTTC
CDR3aa: CASSLSAGSDEQFF
j_gene: TRBJ2-1
d_gene: .
v_gene: TRBV7-2
abundance: .

CDR3nt: TGTGCCAGCAGGCTAGCGGCCGGATACAATGAGCAGTTCTTC
CDR3aa: CASRLAAGYNEQFF
j_gene: TRBJ2-1
d_gene: TRBD2
v_gene: TRBV6-1
abundance: .

CDR3nt: TGTGCCAGCAGTGACCAGCCCCAGCATTTT
CDR3aa: CASSDQPQHF
j_gene: TRBJ1-5
d_gene: .
v_gene: TRBV2
abundance: .

CDR3nt: TGTGCCAGTAGTATCCTTGGGACAGGGGGCGCTTACGAGCAGTACTTC
CDR3aa: CASSILGTGGAYEQYF
j_gene: TRBJ2-7
d_gene: TRBD1
v_gene: TRBV19
abundance: .

CDR3nt: TGTGCCAGCAGTTCTTTGACAGGGGGCTACAATGAGCAGTTCTTC
CDR3aa: CASSSLTGGYNEQFF
j_gene: TRBJ2-1
d_gene: TRBD1
v_gene: TRBV28
abundance: .

CDR3nt: TGTGCCAGCAGCCCTAATAATTACAATGAGCAGTTCTTC
CDR3aa: CASSPNNYNEQFF
j_gene: TRBJ2-1
d_gene: .
v_gene: TRBV7-6
abundance: once

CDR3nt: TGTGCCAGTCAGAGGACGTTGCGGGGAACCCCCAATCAGCCCCAGCATTTT
CDR3aa: CASQRTLRGTPNQPQHF
j_gene: TRBJ1-5
d_gene: .
v_gene: TRBV19
abundance: .

CDR3nt: TGCGCCAGCAGCCTGGAGGAATACACTGAAGCTTTCTTT
CDR3aa: CASSLEEYTEAFF
j_gene: TRBJ1-1
d_gene: .
v_gene: TRBV4-1
abundance: .

CDR3nt: TGTGCCAGCAGTGAATCGGTAGTCCAAGAGACCCAGTACTTC
CDR3aa: CASSESVVQETQYF
j_gene: TRBJ2-5
d_gene: .
v_gene: TRBV6-5
abundance: .

CDR3nt: TGTGCCAGCAGCTTGCGGGGACTAAATTCACCCCTCCACTTT
CDR3aa: CASSLRGLNSPLHF
j_gene: TRBJ1-6
d_gene: .
v_gene: TRBV5-8
abundance: .

CDR3nt: TGTGCCAGCAGCGCCGGACAGGGCCAAGAGACCCAGTACTTC
CDR3aa: CASSAGQGQETQYF
j_gene: TRBJ2-5
d_gene: TRBD1
v_gene: TRBV7-8
abundance: .

CDR3nt: TGTGCCAGCAGACCCCCGGCGGGGAGGGAAAACATTCAGTACTTC
CDR3aa: CASRPPAGRENIQYF
j_gene: TRBJ2-4
d_gene: TRBD2
v_gene: TRBV7-2
abundance: .

CDR3nt: TGTGCCAGCGGACAGGGGGCTGTTGTGAACATTCAGTACTTC
CDR3aa: CASGQGAVVNIQYF
j_gene: TRBJ2-4
d_gene: TRBD1
v_gene: TRBV7-8
abundance: .

CDR3nt: TGTGCCAGCATTAGGAGGCTAGCGGGAGGGTCGGATGAGCAGTTCTTC
CDR3aa: CASIRRLAGGSDEQFF
j_gene: TRBJ2-1
d_gene: TRBD2
v_gene: TRBV6-6
abundance: .

CDR3nt: TGTGCTAGTGGTTCCCCGGGATTGGAGGCTTTCTTT
CDR3aa: CASGSPGLEAFF
j_gene: TRBJ1-1
d_gene: .
v_gene: TRBV12-5
abundance: few

CDR3nt: TGTGCCAGCAGCCAACTGGACAGGGGGAACTATGGCTACACCTTC
CDR3aa: CASSQLDRGNYGYTF
j_gene: TRBJ1-2
d_gene: TRBD1
v_gene: TRBV4-2
abundance: .

CDR3nt: TGTGCCAGCAGCTCTGAACAGGGGTGGGGCAATCAGCCCCAGCATTTT
CDR3aa: CASSSEQGWGNQPQHF
j_gene: TRBJ1-5
d_gene: TRBD1
v_gene: TRBV11-2
abundance: .

CDR3nt: TGCAGCGTTGGAGGGACAGAGTTGGGGGGCGCGGACACTGAAGCTTTCTTT
CDR3aa: CSVGGTELGGADTEAFF
j_gene: TRBJ1-1
d_gene: TRBD1
v_gene: TRBV29-1
abundance: .

CDR3nt: TGTGCCAGCAGTTCCGGCTACAATGAGCAGTTCTTC
CDR3aa: CASSSGYNEQFF
j_gene: TRBJ2-1
d_gene: .
v_gene: TRBV6-6
abundance: few

CDR3nt: TGTGCCTGGAGCGGACCCCCTTCTTCCGGGGAGCTGTTTTTT
CDR3aa: CAWSGPPSSGELFF
j_gene: TRBJ2-2
d_gene: .
v_gene: TRBV30
abundance: .

CDR3nt: TGTGCCAGCAGTTTAGCAGACCCCGAGAGCAATCAGCCCCAGCATTTT
CDR3aa: CASSLADPESNQPQHF
j_gene: TRBJ1-5
d_gene: .
v_gene: TRBV28
abundance: .

CDR3nt: TGTGCCAGCAGCACGGATAGTAGCAATCAGCCCCAGCATTTT
CDR3aa: CASSTDSSNQPQHF
j_gene: TRBJ1-5
d_gene: .
v_gene: TRBV7-2
abundance: .

CDR3nt: TGTGCCTGGAGTGTAGGATGGGGCGATCAGCCCCAGCATTTT
CDR3aa: CAWSVGWGDQPQHF
j_gene: TRBJ1-5
d_gene: .
v_gene: TRBV30
abundance: .

CDR3nt: TGTGCCACCAGCCGGCTGGGACAGACCTACGAGCAGTACTTC
CDR3aa: CATSRLGQTYEQYF
j_gene: TRBJ2-7
d_gene: TRBD1
v_gene: TRBV15
abundance: .

CDR3nt: TGTGCCAGCAGGCCGCCGGACAAAAACATTCAGTACTTC
CDR3aa: CASRPPDKNIQYF
j_gene: TRBJ2-4
d_gene: .
v_gene: TRBV2
abundance: .

CDR3nt: TGTGCCAGCAGCTTGGCTAGCGGGAGGGTCTCCTACAATGAGCAGTTCTTC
CDR3aa: CASSLASGRVSYNEQFF
j_gene: TRBJ2-1
d_gene: TRBD2
v_gene: TRBV5-4
abundance: .

CDR3nt: TGTGCCACCAGCTTCTGGGGGGGAGGCGGGAACACCGGGGAGCTGTTTTTT
CDR3aa: CATSFWGGGGNTGELFF
j_gene: TRBJ2-2
d_gene: TRBD2
v_gene: TRBV15
abundance: once

CDR3nt: TGCGCCAGCAGCAACTCCGGGACAGGCCCTATGAACACTGAAGCTTTCTTT
CDR3aa: CASSNSGTGPMNTEAFF
j_gene: TRBJ1-1
d_gene: TRBD1
v_gene: TRBV5-1
abundance: .

CDR3nt: TGTGCCAGCAGTCTACAGGTAAATAATTCACCCCTCCACTTT
CDR3aa: CASSLQVNNSPLHF
j_gene: TRBJ1-6
d_gene: .
v_gene: TRBV27
abundance: .

CDR3nt: TGCGCCAGCAGCCAAGAGACAGGCTTCTCTGGAAACACCATATATTTT
CDR3aa: CASSQETGFSGNTIYF
j_gene: TRBJ1-3
d_gene: .
v_gene: TRBV4-1
abundance: .

CDR3nt: TGTGCCACCAGCAGAGAGAGGACATCTATGAACACTGAAGCTTTCTTT
CDR3aa: CATSRERTSMNTEAFF
j_gene: TRBJ1-1
d_gene: .
v_gene: TRBV15
abundance: .

CDR3nt: TGCGCCAGCAGGTACACAGGGAAGAGCCAAGAGACCCAGTACTTC
CDR3aa: CASRYTGKSQETQYF
j_gene: TRBJ2-5
d_gene: .
v_gene: TRBV4-3
abundance: .

CDR3nt: TGTGCCAGTAATCCGGGACAGGGATCCTACGAGCAGTACTTC
CDR3aa: CASNPGQGSYEQYF
j_gene: TRBJ2-7
d_gene: TRBD1
v_gene: TRBV19
abundance: .

CDR3nt: TGTGCCAGCAGGGCGGGCGCCAGTCTCAATGAGCAGTTCTTC
CDR3aa: CASRAGASLNEQFF
j_gene: TRBJ2-1
d_gene: .
v_gene: TRBV7-8
abundance: .

CDR3nt: TGTGCCAGCAGCTTCTTCAGGGGGGTGGGCACAGATACGCAGTATTTT
CDR3aa: CASSFFRGVGTDTQYF
j_gene: TRBJ2-3
d_gene: .
v_gene: TRBV11-2
abundance: few

CDR3nt: TGCAGCGTTGAAGTGACAGGGGGGGGGTACGAGCAGTACTTC
CDR3aa: CSVEVTGGGYEQYF
j_gene: TRBJ2-7
d_gene: TRBD1
v_gene: TRBV29-1
abundance: few

CDR3nt: TGCGCCAGCAGCTTGGGCTCCACCGGGGAGCTGTTTTTT
CDR3aa: CASSLGSTGELFF
j_gene: TRBJ2-2
d_gene: .
v_gene: TRBV5-1
abundance: .

CDR3nt: TGCGCCAGCAGCTTACAGGGGAGTGAGAGAGGCACTGAAGCTTTCTTT
CDR3aa: CASSLQGSERGTEAFF
j_gene: TRBJ1-1
d_gene: TRBD1
v_gene: TRBV5-1
abundance: .

CDR3nt: TGTGCCAGCAGCGCCTCGACAGGGGTCCGCTATGGCTACACCTTC
CDR3aa: CASSASTGVRYGYTF
j_gene: TRBJ1-2
d_gene: TRBD1
v_gene: TRBV9
abundance: .

CDR3nt: TGTGCCACCAGCCGCACGATGACAGAACAGGGTCAGCCCCAGCATTTT
CDR3aa: CATSRTMTEQGQPQHF
j_gene: TRBJ1-5
d_gene: .
v_gene: TRBV15
abundance: .

CDR3nt: TGTGCCAGCAGTTTCGGACTAGCGGGAGGGACAGATACGCAGTATTTT
CDR3aa: CASSFGLAGGTDTQYF
j_gene: TRBJ2-3
d_gene: TRBD2
v_gene: TRBV28
abundance: .

CDR3nt: TGTGCCAGCAGCCCGCGGTTGGATTCACCCCTCCACTTT
CDR3aa: CASSPRLDSPLHF
j_gene: TRBJ1-6
d_gene: .
v_gene: TRBV28
abundance: .

CDR3nt: TGTGCCAGCACCCTGACTAGCGGCTTTGCTGGGGAGCTGTTTTTT
CDR3aa: CASTLTSGFAGELFF
j_gene: TRBJ2-2
d_gene: TRBD2
v_gene: TRBV6-1
abundance: few

CDR3nt: TGTGCCAGCAGCCCCGCGGGGGCCGGGGCCAACGTCCTGACTTTC
CDR3aa: CASSPAGAGANVLTF
j_gene: TRBJ2-6
d_gene: .
v_gene: TRBV5-4
abundance: .

CDR3nt: TGTGCCAGCAGTACCCCCGGACGGACCTCTGGGGCCAACGTCCTGACTTTC
CDR3aa: CASSTPGRTSGANVLTF
j_gene: TRBJ2-6
d_gene: .
v_gene: TRBV2
abundance: .

CDR3nt: TGTGCCAGCAGTCCGGGGGGAGCTAACTATGGCTACACCTTC
CDR3aa: CASSPGGANYGYTF
j_gene: TRBJ1-2
d_gene: .
v_gene: TRBV7-9
abundance: .

CDR3nt: TGTGCCAGCAGCGTAGGGGCAGACAGCTACGAGCAGTACTTC
CDR3aa: CASSVGADSYEQYF
j_gene: TRBJ2-7
d_gene: .
v_gene: TRBV9
abundance: .

CDR3nt: TGTGCCAGCAGTGACTGGGACAGGGTAAACAATGAGCAGTTCTTC
CDR3aa: CASSDWDRVNNEQFF
j_gene: TRBJ2-1
d_gene: TRBD1
v_gene: TRBV6-1
abundance: .

CDR3nt: TGTGCCAGCGGGGTGAACACCGGGGAGCTGTTTTTT
CDR3aa: CASGVNTGELFF
j_gene: TRBJ2-2
d_gene: .
v_gene: TRBV27
abundance: .

CDR3nt: TGTGCCAGCAGCGTAGGGGAGAATCAGCCCCAGCATTTT
CDR3aa: CASSVGENQPQHF
j_gene: TRBJ1-5
d_gene: .
v_gene: TRBV9
abundance: .

CDR3nt: TGTGCCAGCTCACCAGGGACAGGTTATGACTATGGCTACACCTTC
CDR3aa: CASSPGTGYDYGYTF
j_gene: TRBJ1-2
d_gene: TRBD1
v_gene: TRBV18
abundance: .

CDR3nt: TGTGCCAGCAGTTACAGTCGGACCTACGAGCAGTACTTC
CDR3aa: CASSYSRTYEQYF
j_gene: TRBJ2-7
d_gene: .
v_gene: TRBV6-5
abundance: .

CDR3nt: TGTGCCAGCAGCTTAGGAGGGGAGTACATCGGCTACACCTTC
CDR3aa: CASSLGGEYIGYTF
j_gene: TRBJ1-2
d_gene: .
v_gene: TRBV5-6
abundance: .

CDR3nt: TGTGCCAGCAGTTACCCGGGGCTAAATGAAAAACTGTTTTTT
CDR3aa: CASSYPGLNEKLFF
j_gene: TRBJ1-4
d_gene: .
v_gene: TRBV5-4
abundance: few

CDR3nt: TGTGCCAGCGGCTATGTCGGGGAGCTGTTTTTT
CDR3aa: CASGYVGELFF
j_gene: TRBJ2-2
d_gene: .
v_gene: TRBV6-5
abundance: few

CDR3nt: TGTGCCACCGCAGTCGCGGATAGCAATCAGCCCCAGCATTTT
CDR3aa: CATAVADSNQPQHF
j_gene: TRBJ1-5
d_gene: .
v_gene: TRBV10-3
abundance: .

CDR3nt: TGTGCCAGCAGCTTTCGAGGAGATGCAACTAATGAAAAACTGTTTTTT
CDR3aa: CASSFRGDATNEKLFF
j_gene: TRBJ1-4
d_gene: .
v_gene: TRBV13
abundance: .